The subject of this entry is one T cell receptor (beta chain). This sample stems from a study of somatic mutations in cytotoxic T cells in rheumatoid arthritis. Across the whole study: Certain V beta antibody-stained T-cell populations, V beta1+ cells sequenced for TCRB among them, were flow-sorted to nearly 100% purity.

The CDR3 has 16 residues. Germline V gives CDR1 MDHEN, CDR2 SYDVKM. V was cut by 10 bases and J by 0 bases, with 22 bases left in between. TCRdb keeps only in-frame clones here, not all; method: immunoSEQ multiplex PCR. The sample lists 6,000 to 7,000 clones; approximately 77% were seen once. The TCR originated in a woman aged 55-70 years in good health. The chain employs TRBV28 and TRBJ2-7, with D maybe TRBD1 (6 bases). Sequencing used CD8+ T cells sorted from blood. The DNA for the CDR3 is TGTGCCACCATGCCCCACGGGACATCCTTCTCCTACGAGCAGTACTTC. Its translation: CATMPHGTSFSYEQYF. Variable domain in full (rest from reference TRBV28 and TRBJ2-7): DVKVTQSSRYLVKRTGEKVFLECVQDMDHENMFWYRQDPGLGLRLIYFSYDVKMKEKGDIPEGYSVSREKKERFSLILESASTNQTSMYLCATMPHGTSFSYEQYFGPGTRLTVT.